Sequencing of this TCR beta chain was carried out in a study of CD8 T cells in ankylosing spondylitis. Libraries of TCR beta came from quantitative 5'-RACE with molecular barcodes. TCRdb recomputed calls from the 5' RACE reads with MiXCR, one row per CDR3 protein. The sample holds some 120,000 distinct CDR3 sequences, approximately 13% seen once. CDR1 is ENHRY, CDR2 SYGVKD, per germline. This CDR3 is built from 12 residues. V lost 10 bases and J 2 bases, leaving 12 bases between the germline ends. General study findings and limits: Disease-associated clonotypes exhibited CD8+ identity and were relatively infrequent in peripheral blood. A motif in TCR beta, a set of roughly 8 highly homologous variants, appeared characteristic of ankylosing spondylitis blood.

For this clonotype: Its matching antigen is unknown.

The J gene is TRBJ2-7, the V gene TRBV10-3, with a weak D call TRBD1 (5 bases). What was sequenced was blood, either unsorted or a sorted T cell fraction (not recorded which). The TCR was taken from a female donor with ankylosing spondylitis or in good health (not recorded which). In DNA form, the CDR3 reads TGTGCCACCTCAGGACAAGCCTACGAGCAGTACTTC. It yields the protein CATSGQAYEQYF.